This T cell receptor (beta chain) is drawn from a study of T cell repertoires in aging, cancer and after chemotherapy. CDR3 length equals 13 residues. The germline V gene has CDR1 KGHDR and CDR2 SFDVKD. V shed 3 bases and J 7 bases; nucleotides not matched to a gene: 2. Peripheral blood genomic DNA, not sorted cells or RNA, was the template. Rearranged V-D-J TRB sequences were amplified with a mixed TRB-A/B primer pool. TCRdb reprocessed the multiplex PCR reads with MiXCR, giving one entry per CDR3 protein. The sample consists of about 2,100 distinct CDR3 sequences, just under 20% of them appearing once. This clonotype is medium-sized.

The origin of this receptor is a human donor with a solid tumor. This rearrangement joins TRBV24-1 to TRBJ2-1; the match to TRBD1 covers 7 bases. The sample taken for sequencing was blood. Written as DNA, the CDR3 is TGTGCCACCAGTGATCCGACAGGGAATGAGCAGTTCTTC. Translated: CATSDPTGNEQFF.